A single sample is the source of the 11 T cell receptor beta chains below, sequenced in a study of cytomegalovirus exposure and HLA in healthy donors. This PCR relied on a set of 60 Vbeta primers and 13 Jbeta primers. Sequencing was performed with immunoSEQ multiplex PCR; in TCRdb, only in-frame clones are kept and a portion is missing. The profile shows 180,000 or so clones, roughly 77% of them singletons. Sequenced input: PBMCs. The source is a middle-aged woman in good health and CMV-seropositive.

The chain joins TRBV7-9 to TRBJ1-1, with 8 bases lining up with TRBD1. CDR1 is SEHNR and CDR2 is FQNEAQ in the germline V gene (reference sequence). With V trimmed by 5 bases and J by 5 bases, 13 bases remained unmatched. The CDR3 loop spans 16 amino acids. CDR3 DNA: TGTGCCAGCAGCCCCCGCTTGGCAGGGGGCGTTACTGAAGCTTTCTTT. This gives the protein CASSPRLAGGVTEAFF.

The J gene is TRBJ1-1, the V gene TRBV19; 12 bases are a match to TRBD1. V lost 10 bases and J lost 5; bases outside the gene matches: 8. This CDR3 has 14 amino acids. Germline CDR1 and CDR2: LNHDA and SQIVND (reference sequence). Written as DNA, the CDR3 is TGTGCCACCTACGAGGGACAGGGGGCAACTGAAGCTTTCTTT. Translation: CATYEGQGATEAFF.

This chain connects TRBV9 to TRBJ2-5; D is undetermined. Germline V CDR1 and CDR2: SGDLS, YYNGEE. This CDR3 comprises 14 residues. Trimming stripped 0 bases from V and 1 base from J, with 7 bases between. CDR3 in amino acids: CASSVAAFQETQYF. The CDR3 bases are TGTGCCAGCAGCGTAGCAGCGTTCCAAGAGACCCAGTACTTC.

The chain is built from TRBV4-2 and TRBJ2-1, with 10 bases lining up with TRBD2. CDR3 length equals 17 residues. J gave up 1 base and V 1 base, and 4 bases lay outside the gene matches. Germline V gene data show CDR1 as LGHNA and CDR2 as YNFKEQ. CDR3 protein: CASSQGAGGHSYNEQFF. In DNA, the CDR3 is TGTGCCAGCAGCCAAGGAGCGGGAGGGCATTCCTACAATGAGCAGTTCTTC.

The chain employs TRBV7-9 and TRBJ1-1; 9 bases align to TRBD1. The CDR3 has 15 amino acids. CDR1 and CDR2 from the germline V gene are SEHNR and FQNEAQ (reference sequence). J gave up 5 bases and V 1 base, and 5 bases lay outside the gene matches. The CDR3 region is CASSLDWDRETEAFF. CDR3 DNA: TGTGCCAGCAGCTTAGACTGGGACAGGGAAACTGAAGCTTTCTTT.

The chain uses TRBV18 and TRBJ2-7, with TRBD2 as a possible D gene (5 bases). This CDR3 region has 15 residues. Between the trimmed V and J ends, which lost 6 bases and 3 bases, there was a span of 18 bases. The germline gives CDR1 KGHSH, CDR2 LQKENI. The CDR3 nucleotides read TGTGCCAGCTCCCCTCCAGGTCCGGGGAACTACGAGCAGTACTTC. Its translation: CASSPPGPGNYEQYF.

This rearrangement joins TRBV27 to TRBJ2-6; perhaps TRBD2 as D (7 bases). Germline V gene sequence: CDR1 MNHEY, CDR2 SMNVEV (reference sequence). The CDR3 sequence is 16 residues long. V shed 2 bases and J shed 4 bases, with 12 bases lying between them. CDR3 DNA: TGTGCCAGCAGTTTACGGGGGGCGACAGGGGCCAACGTCCTGACTTTC. Translation: CASSLRGATGANVLTF.

DNA of the CDR3: TGTGCCAGCAGTTTAACAGGACCCTCCTACGAGCAGTACTTC. Its translation: CASSLTGPSYEQYF. The chain links TRBV28 to TRBJ2-7; tentative D call: TRBD1 (5 bases). This CDR3 has 14 amino acids. V gave up 2 bases and J gave up 0 bases, with 8 bases separating them. Germline CDR1 reads MDHEN; CDR2 reads SYDVKM.

This clone was found once. The CDR3 sequence is CASSLYGQADGYTF. The CDR3 DNA reads as TGTGCCAGCAGCTTATATGGACAGGCGGATGGCTACACCTTC. This chain links TRBV7-2 with TRBJ1-2; 7 nucleotides align to TRBD1. This CDR3 region has 14 residues. CDR1 and CDR2 (germline): SGHTA, FQGNSA. J gave up 6 bases and V 2 bases, and 6 bases lay outside the gene matches. Variable domain in full (rest from reference TRBV7-2 and TRBJ1-2): GAGVSQSPSNKVTEKGKDVELRCDPISGHTALYWYRQSLGQGLEFLIYFQGNSAPDKSGLPSDRFSAERTGGSVSTLTIQRTQQEDSAVYLCASSLYGQADGYTFGSGTRLTVV.

DNA of the CDR3: TGTGCCTGGAGCTCGACTGCCCACGAGCAGTACTTC. The encoded protein is CAWSSTAHEQYF. The chain joins TRBV30 to TRBJ2-5; D call uncertain. The last part of the DNA fits TRBJ2-7 better; the J call may be wrong. The CDR3 spans 12 residues. Germline CDR1 GTSNPN, CDR2 SVGIG (reference sequence).

The rearrangement joins TRBV6-1 to TRBJ1-5, with a possible D match to TRBD1 (5 bases). The CDR3 is 15 amino acids. Trimming removed 7 bases from V and 3 bases from J, with 16 bases in between. Germline CDR1 is MNHNS and CDR2 is SASEGT. Here the CDR3 reads CASNRGGDYNQPQHF. The CDR3 DNA is TGTGCCAGCAACCGGGGGGGGGATTACAATCAGCCCCAGCATTTT.